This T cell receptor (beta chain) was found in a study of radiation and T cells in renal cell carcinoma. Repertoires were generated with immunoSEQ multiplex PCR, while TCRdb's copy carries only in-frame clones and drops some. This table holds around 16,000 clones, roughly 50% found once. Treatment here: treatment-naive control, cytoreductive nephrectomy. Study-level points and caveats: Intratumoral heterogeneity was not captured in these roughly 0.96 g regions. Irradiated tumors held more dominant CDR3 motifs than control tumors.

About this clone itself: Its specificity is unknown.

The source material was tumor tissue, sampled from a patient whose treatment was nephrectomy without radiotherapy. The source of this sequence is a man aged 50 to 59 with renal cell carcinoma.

The chain's CDR3 is CASRGTGDTDTQYF. The DNA for the CDR3 is TGTGCCAGCAGGGGGACAGGAGACACAGATACGCAGTATTTT. The V and J genes are TRBV6-1 and TRBJ2-3, with 8 bases aligning to TRBD1. Per the germline V gene, CDR1 is MNHNS and CDR2 is SASEGT. V shed 6 bases, J shed 2 bases, and the junction held 4 bases outside the gene matches. The CDR3 is made up of 14 amino acids.